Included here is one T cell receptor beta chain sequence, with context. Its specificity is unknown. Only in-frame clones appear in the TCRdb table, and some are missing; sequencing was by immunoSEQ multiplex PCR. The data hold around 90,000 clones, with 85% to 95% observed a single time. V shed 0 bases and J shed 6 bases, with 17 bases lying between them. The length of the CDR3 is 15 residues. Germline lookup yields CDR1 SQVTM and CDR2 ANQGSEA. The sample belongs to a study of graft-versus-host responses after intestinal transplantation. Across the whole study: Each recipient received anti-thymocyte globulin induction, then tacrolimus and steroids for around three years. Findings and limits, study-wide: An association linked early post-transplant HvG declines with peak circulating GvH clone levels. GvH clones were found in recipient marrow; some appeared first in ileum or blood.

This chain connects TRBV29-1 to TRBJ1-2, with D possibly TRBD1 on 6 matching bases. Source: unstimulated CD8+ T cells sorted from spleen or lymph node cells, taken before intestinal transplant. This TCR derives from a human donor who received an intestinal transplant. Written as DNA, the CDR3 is TGCAGCGTTGAAGATTGGGGCGGGGGCGCCGATGGCTACACCTTC. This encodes CSVEDWGGGADGYTF.